The present TCR beta chain was sequenced within a study of T cell responses to AZD1222 COVID-19 vaccine. The data were produced by immunoSEQ multiplex PCR, yet TCRdb's version contains in-frame clones alone and is incomplete. The sample has 80,000 or so clones, about 85% seen once. The CDR3 contains 14 residues. The V and J ends lost 4 bases and 0 bases respectively, with 7 bases between them. The germline V gene has CDR1 KGHSH and CDR2 LQKENI. This clone was observed a single time. This sequence originates from an adult in good health. The source was peripheral blood, collected on day 0 of AZD1222 vaccination. The rearrangement links TRBV18 to TRBJ1-3, with D perhaps matching TRBD1 (5 bases). CDR3 amino acids: CASSQGSSGNTIYF. DNA for the CDR3: TGTGCCAGCTCACAGGGGAGCTCTGGAAACACCATATATTTT.